This TCR beta chain was recorded in a study of blood T cell repertoires in COVID-19. Turning to the study itself: Some COVID-19 samples were acute and others convalescent; all came from the United States, Italy and Spain.

Per the authors' pipeline: Using reference gene primer amplification, nucleated cell counts were estimated. The repertoire was sequenced with immunoSEQ multiplex PCR; TCRdb's copy has only in-frame clones and lacks some. V and J calls and clone size are copied from that table; D and trimming were computed from the DNA. The sample yields about 93,000 clones, around four fifths seen once. Per the germline V gene, CDR1 is MNHNY and CDR2 is SVGAGI (reference sequence). The CDR3 loop spans 11 amino acids. Trimming stripped 7 bases from V and 3 bases from J, with 7 bases between. The chain joins TRBV6-6 to TRBJ2-7, with D hard to call. This receptor was identified in a human donor in a cohort sampled during active COVID-19. The sample consisted of peripheral blood. The CDR3 nucleotides are TGTGCCAGCACGACAAACTACGAGCAGTACTTC. Its translation is CASTTNYEQYF.